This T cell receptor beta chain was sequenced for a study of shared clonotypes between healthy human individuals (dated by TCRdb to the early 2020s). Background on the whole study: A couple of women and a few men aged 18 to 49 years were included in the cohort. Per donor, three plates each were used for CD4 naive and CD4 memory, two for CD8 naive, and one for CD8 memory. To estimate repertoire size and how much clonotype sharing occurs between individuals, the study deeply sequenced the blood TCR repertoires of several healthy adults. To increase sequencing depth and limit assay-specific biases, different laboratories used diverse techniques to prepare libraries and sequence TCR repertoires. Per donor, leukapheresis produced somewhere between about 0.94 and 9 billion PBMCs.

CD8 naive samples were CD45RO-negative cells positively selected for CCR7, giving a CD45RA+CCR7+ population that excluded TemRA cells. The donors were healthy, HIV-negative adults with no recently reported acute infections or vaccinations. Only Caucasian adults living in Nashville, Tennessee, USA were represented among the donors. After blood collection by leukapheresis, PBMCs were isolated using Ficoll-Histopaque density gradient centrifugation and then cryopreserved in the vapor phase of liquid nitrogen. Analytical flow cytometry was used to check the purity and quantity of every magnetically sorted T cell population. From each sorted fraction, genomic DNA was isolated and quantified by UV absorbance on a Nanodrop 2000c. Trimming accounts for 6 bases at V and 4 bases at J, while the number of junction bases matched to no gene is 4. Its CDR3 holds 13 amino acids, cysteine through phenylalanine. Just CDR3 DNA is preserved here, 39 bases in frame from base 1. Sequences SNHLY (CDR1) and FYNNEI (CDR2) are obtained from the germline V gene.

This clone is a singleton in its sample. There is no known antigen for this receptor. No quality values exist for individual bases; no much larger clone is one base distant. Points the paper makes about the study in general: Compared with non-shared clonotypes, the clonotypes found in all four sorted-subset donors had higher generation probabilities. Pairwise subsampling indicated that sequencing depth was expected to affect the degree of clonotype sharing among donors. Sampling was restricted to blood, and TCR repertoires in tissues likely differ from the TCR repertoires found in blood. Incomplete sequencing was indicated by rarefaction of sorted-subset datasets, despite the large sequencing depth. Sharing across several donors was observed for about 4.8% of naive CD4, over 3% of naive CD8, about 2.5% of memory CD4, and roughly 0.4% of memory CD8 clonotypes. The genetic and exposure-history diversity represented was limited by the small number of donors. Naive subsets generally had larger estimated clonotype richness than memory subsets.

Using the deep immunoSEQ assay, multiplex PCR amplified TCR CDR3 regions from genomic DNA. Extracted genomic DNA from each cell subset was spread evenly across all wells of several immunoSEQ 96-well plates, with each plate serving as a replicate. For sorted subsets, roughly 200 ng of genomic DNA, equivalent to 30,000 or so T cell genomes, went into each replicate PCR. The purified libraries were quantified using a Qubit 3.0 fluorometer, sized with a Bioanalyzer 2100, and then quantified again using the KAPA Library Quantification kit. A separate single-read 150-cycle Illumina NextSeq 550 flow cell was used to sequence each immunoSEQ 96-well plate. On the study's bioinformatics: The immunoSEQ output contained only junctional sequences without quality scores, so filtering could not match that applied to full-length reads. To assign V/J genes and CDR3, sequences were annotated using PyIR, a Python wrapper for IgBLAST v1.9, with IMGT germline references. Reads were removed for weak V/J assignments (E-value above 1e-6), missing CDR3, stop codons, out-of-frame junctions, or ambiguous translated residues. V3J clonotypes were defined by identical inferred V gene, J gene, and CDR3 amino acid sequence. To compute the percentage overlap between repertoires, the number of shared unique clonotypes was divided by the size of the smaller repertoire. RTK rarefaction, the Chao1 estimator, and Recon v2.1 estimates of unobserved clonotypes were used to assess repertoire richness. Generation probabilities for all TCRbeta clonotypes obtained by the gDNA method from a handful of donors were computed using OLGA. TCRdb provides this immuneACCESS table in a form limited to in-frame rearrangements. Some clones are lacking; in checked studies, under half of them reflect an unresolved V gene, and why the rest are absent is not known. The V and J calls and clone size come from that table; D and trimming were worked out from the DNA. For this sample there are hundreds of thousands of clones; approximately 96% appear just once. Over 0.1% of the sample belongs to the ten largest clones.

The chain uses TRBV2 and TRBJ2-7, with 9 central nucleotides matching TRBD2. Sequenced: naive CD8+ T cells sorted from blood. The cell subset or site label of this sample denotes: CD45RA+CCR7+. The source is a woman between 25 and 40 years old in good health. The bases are TGTGCCAGCAGGCGGGAGGGAAAGTACGAGCAGTACTTC. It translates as CASRREGKYEQYF.